This T cell receptor beta chain originates from a study of early T cells in non-severe SARS-CoV-2 infection. The wider study: Sequenced material consisted of bulk RNA (from unsorted whole blood), and chains were unpaired.

This clonotype has a handful of counts. Its specificity is unknown. Study-wide results and caveats: The VDJdb matching leaned toward anti-spike CD8 responses and overlooked private and CD4 specificities.

In the library, individual cDNA molecules carried attached unique molecular identifiers. From the 5' RACE reads, TCRdb called clonotypes with MiXCR, one entry per CDR3 protein. The data contain 50,000 to 65,000 distinct CDR3 sequences, around 18% of them singletons. This CDR3 has 15 residues. Trimming took 5 bases from V and 3 from J; bases not matched to a gene: 5. Germline lookup yields CDR1 SEHNR and CDR2 FQNEAQ (reference sequence). V and J are TRBV7-9 and TRBJ2-5; 11 nucleotides align to TRBD2. This clonotype originated in an adult who was a healthcare worker with PCR-confirmed SARS-CoV-2 infection or an uninfected control (not recorded which). The source was whole blood, collected at baseline. This CDR3 is CASSIPTSGKETQYF. For the CDR3, the DNA is TGTGCCAGCAGCATTCCGACTAGCGGGAAAGAGACCCAGTACTTC.